This T cell receptor beta chain emerged from a study of T cell clonality in common variable immunodeficiency. Study-wide points: Repertoire-complication correlations in CVID were limited by patient heterogeneity. CVID subjects showed higher TCRbeta clonality than healthy controls.

Blood samples were heparinized, about 4.5 to 9 ml per donor. In the case of this clone: Its target is unknown. This may come from a read error, since a much larger clone is one base off. The read finishes 3 residues shy of the CDR3 end, and the germline J gene is used to complete it.

Produced via immunoSEQ multiplex PCR; TCRdb's table is partial and in-frame only. The sample has fewer than 75,000 clones, none seen only once. CDR3 length: 17 amino acids. The V and J ends lost 0 bases and 1 base respectively, with 13 bases between them. Germline CDR1 and CDR2: SGHRS and YFSETQ. V usage is TRBV5-1 and J usage is TRBJ2-2; tentative D call: TRBD1 (5 bases). The clonotype originates from a person aged 18-69 years in good health. Sequencing was carried out using peripheral blood mononuclear cells. The chain's CDR3 is CASSLDRTRGNTGELFF. Incomplete CDR3 DNA: TGCGCCAGCAGCTTGGATAGGACAAGAGGGAACACCGGGGAG.